The 24 T cell receptor beta chains reported below all come from one sample, sequenced in a study of blood T cell repertoires in COVID-19. Generated by immunoSEQ multiplex PCR, the TCRdb table keeps only in-frame clones and is missing some. Altogether more than 65,000 clones are present, approximately 75% being singletons, with the ten largest covering 5.5% to 7%. Sample: peripheral blood. The receptors were sampled from an older woman with acute or convalescent COVID-19.

V usage is TRBV7-6 and J usage is TRBJ2-2; 7 positions match TRBD2. The CDR3 is made up of 15 amino acids. V lost 5 bases to trimming and J lost 3 bases; unmatched junction nucleotides: 6. Germline CDR1 is SGHVS and CDR2 is FNYEAQ. CDR3 sequence: CASSLGAGDTGELFF. CDR3 DNA sequence: TGTGCCAGCAGCCTAGGGGCGGGGGACACCGGGGAGCTGTTTTTT.

The rearrangement joins TRBV7-9 to TRBJ2-2; 7 nucleotides align to TRBD1. This CDR3 region has 15 residues. The trim removed 5 bases at V and 7 bases at J, leaving 10 bases unmatched. The germline V gene encodes CDR1 SEHNR and CDR2 FQNEAQ (reference sequence). The CDR3 region is CASSLTGAVGGELFF. For the CDR3, the DNA is TGTGCCAGCAGCCTCACAGGGGCTGTAGGCGGGGAGCTGTTTTTT.

This chain joins TRBV3-1 (or the pseudogene TRBV3-2) and TRBJ1-1, with D uncertain. Germline-derived CDR1 and CDR2 are LGHDT and YNNKEL (reference sequence). Trimming removed 6 bases from V and 3 bases from J, with 11 bases in between. The CDR3 runs 13 residues. As DNA, the CDR3 is TGTGCCAGCAGGCGGGCCTTGGACACTGAAGCTTTCTTT. This gives the protein CASRRALDTEAFF.

The J gene is TRBJ2-1, the V gene TRBV19, with 7 positions matching TRBD1. The length of the CDR3 is 13 residues. J lost 9 bases, V lost 3 bases, and 5 bases had no gene match. Looked up from germline, CDR1 is LNHDA and CDR2 is SQIVND (reference sequence). For the CDR3, the DNA is TGTGCCAGTAGTATCGACAGGGTGTTTGAGCAGTTCTTC. Translation: CASSIDRVFEQFF.

DNA of the CDR3: TGCGCCAGCAGCCCAGAACTGACAGGGGCCCAAGAGACCCAGTACTTC. As protein: CASSPELTGAQETQYF. The chain carries TRBV5-1 and TRBJ2-5; the match to TRBD1 covers 8 bases. The V gene's germline CDR1 is SGHRS and CDR2 YFSETQ. V shed 4 bases, J shed 1 base, and the junction held 9 bases outside the gene matches. The length of the CDR3 is 16 residues.

This clone has a handful of counts. This chain joins TRBV20-1 and TRBJ2-3; 7 nucleotides line up with TRBD1. The CDR3 has 11 amino acids. With V trimmed by 6 bases and J by 6 bases, 3 bases remained unmatched. CDR1 and CDR2 from the germline V gene are DFQATT and SNEGSKA (reference sequence). In DNA, the CDR3 is TGCAGTGCCAGGGGGTGGGATACGCAGTATTTT. Protein sequence: CSARGWDTQYF.

The sample holds one count of this clone. The gene calls are TRBV20-1 and TRBJ1-2; tentative D call: TRBD1 (5 bases). The V gene lost 3 bases and the J gene lost 4 bases, with 12 bases spanning the gap. The CDR3 has 13 residues. CDR1 and CDR2 from the germline V gene are DFQATT and SNEGSKA (reference sequence). The CDR3 here is CSASLRQGYGYTF. The CDR3 DNA reads as TGCAGTGCTAGTCTTCGGCAGGGCTATGGCTACACCTTC.

This clone was seen more than once but under ten times. The CDR3 DNA sequence: TGCGCCAGCAGCAAACGACCCGGGACAGGGATAGAAGCTTTCTTT. Translation: CASSKRPGTGIEAFF. The chain recombines TRBV5-1 with TRBJ1-1; 9 nucleotides match TRBD1. Losses at the gene ends were 4 bases for V and 8 bases for J; bases not matched to a gene: 12. The CDR3 runs to 15 residues. Germline V gene data show CDR1 as SGHRS and CDR2 as YFSETQ. Full variable domain (rest looked up from reference TRBV5-1 and TRBJ1-1): KAGVTQTPRYLIKTRGQQVTLSCSPISGHRSVSWYQQTPGQGLQFLFEYFSETQRNKGNFPGRFSGRQFSNSRSEMNVSTLELGDSALYLCASSKRPGTGIEAFFGQGTRLTVV.

The rearrangement joins TRBV19 to TRBJ2-3; TRBD1 agrees at 7 bases. The length of the CDR3 is 15 residues. V trimming: 5 bases; J trimming: 0 bases; junction bases outside the gene matches: 5. Per the germline V gene, CDR1 is LNHDA and CDR2 is SQIVND (reference sequence). The CDR3 DNA is TGTGCCAGTAGTCAGGGGGTAGCTAGCACAGATACGCAGTATTTT. Protein product: CASSQGVASTDTQYF. Variable domain in full (rest from reference TRBV19 and TRBJ2-3): DGGITQSPKYLFRKEGQNVTLSCEQNLNHDAMYWYRQDPGQGLRLIYYSQIVNDFQKGDIAEGYSVSREKKESFPLTVTSAQKNPTAFYLCASSQGVASTDTQYFGPGTRLTVL.

This clone is a singleton in its sample. The chain carries TRBV2 and TRBJ2-6; TRBD2 matches 8 bases. J gave up 2 bases and V 8 bases, and 8 bases lay outside the gene matches. Germline CDR1 is SNHLY and CDR2 is FYNNEI. The CDR3 totals 16 residues. CDR3 nucleotides: TGTGCCAGCTGCTACTCGGGGGGGACTGGGGCCAACGTCCTGACTTTC. It specifies CASCYSGGTGANVLTF.

The CDR3 region is CASRHRDTVYGYTF. The DNA for the CDR3 is TGTGCCAGTAGACACCGGGATACGGTCTATGGCTACACCTTC. The V call is TRBV19, the J call TRBJ1-2; D call uncertain. This CDR3 comprises 14 residues. V gave up 6 bases and J gave up 4 bases, with 15 bases separating them. The V gene's germline CDR1 is LNHDA and CDR2 SQIVND (reference sequence).

This clone was detected only a few times. This chain connects TRBV30 to TRBJ1-5; D gene unclear. V was pared by 2 bases and J by 1 base, with 15 bases between. CDR3 size: 16 residues. CDR1 GTSNPN and CDR2 SVGIG come from the germline V gene (reference sequence). The chain's CDR3 is CAWSMASPGSNQPQHF. Here the CDR3 DNA reads TGTGCCTGGAGTATGGCCTCCCCCGGGAGCAATCAGCCCCAGCATTTT.

This chain joins TRBV10-3 and TRBJ1-1; D gene unclear. CDR1 and CDR2 from the germline V gene are ENHRY and SYGVKD. Trimming took off 7 bases at V and 0 bases at J, with 6 bases between the two ends. CDR3 size: 12 residues. The CDR3 loop reads CAINGLNTEAFF. The CDR3 region has the DNA TGTGCCATCAACGGGTTGAACACTGAAGCTTTCTTT.

This clone was counted between two and nine times. CDR3 nucleotide sequence: TGCGCCAGCAGCCAACTTCTCACCGGTAACAATGAGCAGTTCTTC. It specifies CASSQLLTGNNEQFF. The genes are TRBV4-3 and TRBJ2-1; D unclear. V was pared by 2 bases and J by 5 bases, with 13 bases between. The CDR3 runs 15 residues. Germline V gene lookup returns CDR1 LGHNA and CDR2 YSLEER.

This clone was seen once. The chain employs TRBV3-1 (or the pseudogene TRBV3-2) and TRBJ2-1, with D possibly matching TRBD1 (6 bases). The CDR3 extends over 15 amino acids. CDR1 LGHDT and CDR2 YNNKEL come from the germline V gene (reference sequence). V dropped 5 bases and J dropped 10 bases, with 21 bases sitting between them. The CDR3 here is CASSTGQPGQSEQFF. CDR3 DNA: TGTGCCAGCAGCACCGGACAGCCTGGCCAGAGCGAGCAGTTCTTC.

This rearrangement joins TRBV9 to TRBJ2-3, with 8 bases lining up with TRBD1. Germline V lookup: CDR1 SGDLS, CDR2 YYNGEE. The CDR3 extends over 15 amino acids. Germline trimming cut 3 bases from V and 2 bases from J; bases unmatched to any gene: 5. CDR3 nucleotide sequence: TGTGCCAGCAGCGCGACAGGGGCTCTCACAGATACGCAGTATTTT. As protein: CASSATGALTDTQYF.

This clone was counted only a few times. This chain's CDR3 is CASRGGGLPNTEAFF. The CDR3 DNA reads as TGCGCCAGCCGGGGGGGAGGCCTGCCGAACACTGAAGCTTTCTTT. This chain joins TRBV5-1 and TRBJ1-1; tentatively, D is TRBD1 (5 bases). The germline V and J ends were trimmed by 7 bases and 1 base, with 17 bases remaining between them. Germline V gene lookup returns CDR1 SGHRS and CDR2 YFSETQ. The CDR3 is 15 amino acids.

The rearrangement links TRBV11-2 to TRBJ2-7, with 8 bases matching TRBD1. After removal of 3 bases from V and 8 bases from J, the junction contained 6 bases not matched to a gene. Germline V gives CDR1 SGHAT, CDR2 FQNNGV. The CDR3 covers 13 residues. The CDR3 region has the DNA TGTGCCAGCAGCTTGGACAGGGAAGCGAAGCAGTACTTC. It encodes CASSLDREAKQYF.

The chain is built from TRBV7-9 and TRBJ2-1; a possible D gene is TRBD1 (6 bases). The germline V gene encodes CDR1 SEHNR and CDR2 FQNEAQ (reference sequence). The V end was cut by 4 bases, the J end by 8 bases, with 9 bases between. The length of the CDR3 is 12 residues. CDR3 sequence: CASSSWTDEQFF. For the CDR3, the DNA is TGTGCCAGCAGCTCTTGGACAGATGAGCAGTTCTTC.

This chain links TRBV3-1 (or the pseudogene TRBV3-2) with TRBJ1-4, with 7 bases aligning to TRBD1. This CDR3 contains 14 residues. Germline CDR1 and CDR2: LGHDT and YNNKEL (reference sequence). Trimming cost V 5 bases and J 1 base; bases outside gene matches: 1. CDR3 protein: CASSYRGTNEKLFF. In DNA form, the CDR3 reads TGTGCCAGCAGCTACAGGGGAACTAATGAAAAACTGTTTTTT.

The V and J genes are TRBV13 and TRBJ1-3, with D perhaps matching TRBD1 (6 bases). Trimming shortened V by 2 bases and J by 0 bases, and 17 bases separated the two germline ends. This CDR3 comprises 18 residues. Germline CDR1 and CDR2: PRHDT and FYEKMQ (reference sequence). The CDR3 sequence: CASSLYGSRDNSGNTIYF. The CDR3 nucleotides are TGTGCCAGCAGCTTATACGGTTCCAGGGACAACTCTGGAAACACCATATATTTT.

The rearrangement links TRBV25-1 to TRBJ2-1; 9 bases map to TRBD2. V was pared by 3 bases and J by 2 bases, with 2 bases of the junction left unmatched. The germline V gene has CDR1 MGHDK and CDR2 SYGVNS. The CDR3 is 15 residues long. The DNA for the CDR3 is TGTGCCAGCAGTGAGGCGGGGGGGCCCTACAATGAGCAGTTCTTC. It yields the protein CASSEAGGPYNEQFF.

This clone is labeled as medium-sized. V and J are TRBV4-1 and TRBJ2-2; TRBD1 aligns across 7 bases. V shed 1 base, J shed 1 base, and the junction held 0 bases outside the gene matches. Germline V gene lookup returns CDR1 MGHRA and CDR2 YSYEKL. This CDR3 spans 15 amino acids. The CDR3 protein is CASSQGDRNTGELFF. DNA of the CDR3: TGCGCCAGCAGCCAAGGGGACAGGAACACCGGGGAGCTGTTTTTT.

This rearrangement joins TRBV19 to TRBJ2-1, with TRBD2 matching 8 bases. Germline lookup yields CDR1 LNHDA and CDR2 SQIVND (reference sequence). J gave up 0 bases and V 3 bases, and 4 bases lay outside the gene matches. CDR3 length: 16 amino acids. The chain's CDR3 is CASSIPGGGSYNEQFF. CDR3 in DNA: TGTGCCAGTAGTATCCCCGGGGGGGGCTCCTACAATGAGCAGTTCTTC.